This TCR beta chain emerged from a study of T cells in Graves' hyperthyroidism and ophthalmopathy. Regarding this clonotype: Its target is not known.

Points from the study as a whole: Ophthalmopathy prediction by the model preceded onset by a median approximately 6.1 months.

Template material for amplifying TCR beta CDR3 regions consisted of RNA transcripts. TCR CDR3 regions were first amplified by RT-PCR with HTBI primers. TCRdb passed the multiplex PCR reads through MiXCR, listing each CDR3 protein once. The data show almost 600,000 distinct CDR3 sequences, about 45% seen once. Graves' hyperthyroidism without ophthalmopathy progression within 18 months was termed stable. Pregnant or lactating patients were excluded, as were those with uncontrolled infection or other autoimmune disease. Thyroid ultrasound, orbital computed tomography, clinical symptoms, and serum thyroxine and TRAb underpinned diagnoses. Trimming took 1 base from V and 2 from J, leaving 18 bases between them. Germline V gene lookup returns CDR1 LNHDA and CDR2 SQIVND (reference sequence). CDR3 length: 17 residues.

This clonotype originated in a young woman with Graves' hyperthyroidism. Sample: peripheral blood or thyroid tissue (not recorded which). The chain has TRBV19 and TRBJ2-7; D is possibly TRBD1 (6 bases). CDR3 protein: CASSIVLLRTATYEQYF. The CDR3 DNA reads TGTGCCAGTAGTATAGTTCTTCTTCGGACAGCGACCTACGAGCAGTACTTC.